The rows below give T cell receptor beta chains drawn from one sample of a study of T cell responses to AZD1222 COVID-19 vaccine. Assay: immunoSEQ multiplex PCR; the TCRdb copy retains only in-frame clones and omits some. The table shows roughly 100,000 clones, with roughly 90% occurring only once. The material was peripheral blood, obtained on day 0 of AZD1222 vaccination. The receptors shown here come from an adult in good health. Each CDR3 is given with its conserved first and last residue.

J: TRBJ1-5; V: TRBV2; length: 13; CDR3: CASRRDVNQPQHF
J: TRBJ2-2; V: TRBV6-5; length: 15; CDR3: CASTLWEGATGELFF
J: TRBJ1-2; V: TRBV15; length: 15; CDR3: CATSRAVIGIGGYTF
J: TRBJ2-1; V: TRBV14; length: 14; CDR3: CASSQPGPWNEQFF
J: TRBJ1-1; V: TRBV20-1; length: 11; CDR3: CSARELREAFF
J: TRBJ1-1; V: TRBV14; length: 15; CDR3: CASSTRGALNTEAFF
J: TRBJ2-2; V: TRBV7-9; length: 16; CDR3: CASSALAGGYTGELFF
J: TRBJ1-1; V: TRBV7-6; length: 18; CDR3: CASSAYAQATNPNTEAFF
J: TRBJ2-2; V: TRBV7-2; length: 19; CDR3: CASSLSSGPSGPTQGELFF
J: TRBJ2-7; V: TRBV3-1/TRBV3-2; length: 12; CDR3: CASSQDAGEQYF
J: TRBJ1-2; V: TRBV5-1; length: 13; CDR3: CASSFGQNYGYTF
J: TRBJ1-2; V: TRBV9; length: 16; CDR3: CASSVGPSEINYGYTF
J: TRBJ2-7; V: TRBV19; length: 15; CDR3: CASSSGGGRHYEQYF
J: TRBJ1-4; V: TRBV6-4; length: 13; CDR3: CASSATGNEKLFF
J: TRBJ2-7; V: TRBV7-9; length: 14; CDR3: CASSLAGGPSEQYF
J: TRBJ1-6; V: TRBV28; length: 14; CDR3: CASSPQRGNSPLHF
J: TRBJ2-7; V: TRBV14; length: 13; CDR3: CASSPSLYYEQYF
J: TRBJ2-7; V: TRBV29-1; length: 13; CDR3: CSVEGRGESEQYF
J: TRBJ1-4; V: TRBV9; length: 14; CDR3: CASSAGTMREKLFF
J: TRBJ1-4; V: TRBV28; length: 13; CDR3: CASSRTREEKLFF
J: TRBJ2-5; V: TRBV7-2; length: 14; CDR3: CASSLRRDAETQYF
J: TRBJ2-1; V: TRBV27; length: 15; CDR3: CASSLGQGRNNEQFF
J: TRBJ2-1; V: TRBV3-1/TRBV3-2; length: 14; CDR3: CASRNRGSYNEQFF
J: TRBJ1-6; V: TRBV6-6; length: 17; CDR3: CASSPKSDSPYNSPLHF
J: TRBJ2-1; V: TRBV6-2/TRBV6-3; length: 15; CDR3: CASSPGLGDYNEQFF
J: TRBJ2-7; V: TRBV11-2; length: 15; CDR3: CASSLGERGRGEQYF
J: TRBJ1-5; V: TRBV6-1; length: 14; CDR3: CASSDAQGDQPQHF
J: TRBJ1-6; V: TRBV2; length: 15; CDR3: CASTEQGSHNSPLHF
J: TRBJ1-1; V: TRBV2; length: 15; CDR3: CASSELGGWNTEAFF
J: TRBJ2-1; V: TRBV5-1; length: 15; CDR3: CASIEWTGSYNEQFF
J: TRBJ1-2; V: TRBV12-3/TRBV12-4; length: 13; CDR3: CAARRGGMDGYTF
J: TRBJ1-2; V: TRBV10-2; length: 13; CDR3: CASSESLVYGYTF
J: TRBJ1-5; V: TRBV15; length: 14; CDR3: CATSRQDSNQPQHF
J: TRBJ1-3; V: TRBV18; length: 14; CDR3: CASSPTPSGNTIYF
J: TRBJ2-3; V: TRBV9; length: 12; CDR3: CASSAGTDTQYF
J: TRBJ2-1; V: TRBV6-4; length: 14; CDR3: CASSSLAGSNEQFF
J: TRBJ2-7; V: TRBV13; length: 16; CDR3: CASSGPSGPSSYEQYF
J: TRBJ2-4; V: TRBV28; length: 18; CDR3: CASSGQGVRSLAKNIQYF
J: TRBJ2-7; V: TRBV11-3; length: 14; CDR3: CASSRRAGDREQYF
J: TRBJ2-7; V: TRBV20-1; length: 16; CDR3: CSASDLAGVNSYEQYF
J: TRBJ2-1; V: TRBV5-6; length: 16; CDR3: CASSGTSGGDYNEQFF
J: TRBJ2-7; V: TRBV4-3; length: 15; CDR3: CASSQDRGRPAEQYF
J: TRBJ2-7; V: TRBV2; length: 15; CDR3: CASSDSGTYSYEQYF
J: TRBJ2-5; V: TRBV2; length: 14; CDR3: CASTMGLARETQYF
J: TRBJ2-7; V: TRBV6-5; length: 15; CDR3: CASSYSGQGTYEQYF
J: TRBJ2-7; V: TRBV10-3; length: 13; CDR3: CAISEGQGGEQYF